These 19 T cell receptor beta chains originate from one sample sequenced in a study of T-cell memory formation after mild COVID-19. TCRdb re-called the 5' RACE reads through MiXCR, storing one row per CDR3 protein. There are more than 250,000 distinct CDR3 sequences in the sample; about 17% occur only once, and roughly 25% lies in the top ten. Sequenced: PBMCs or a T cell subset sorted from them (not recorded which). Source of these receptors: a man aged 18 to 30 who had mild COVID-19 (a few samples of this study predate the infection). Cell type and time point are not known.

This clonotype was observed a few times. This chain connects TRBV7-2 to TRBJ1-2, with 9 bases fitting TRBD1. Per the germline V gene, CDR1 is SGHTA and CDR2 is FQGNSA. The CDR3 is 15 residues long. After removal of 5 bases from V and 4 bases from J, the junction contained 8 bases not matched to a gene. In nucleotides, the CDR3 is TGTGCCAGCAGCGAGTCCGGGACAGGGTTCTATGGCTACACCTTC. Amino acid sequence: CASSESGTGFYGYTF. Complete variable domain (other parts from reference TRBV7-2 and TRBJ1-2): GAGVSQSPSNKVTEKGKDVELRCDPISGHTALYWYRQSLGQGLEFLIYFQGNSAPDKSGLPSDRFSAERTGGSVSTLTIQRTQQEDSAVYLCASSESGTGFYGYTFGSGTRLTVV.

This chain connects TRBV6-5 to TRBJ1-2; 7 bases line up with TRBD1. The V gene end was trimmed by 5 bases and the J gene end by 7 bases; junction bases not matched to a gene: 10. Germline-derived CDR1 and CDR2 are MNHEY and SVGAGI. The CDR3 extends over 14 amino acids. The CDR3 DNA reads TGTGCCAGCAGTGGGTCCGGGACAGCGGCTGGCTACACCTTC. Encoded protein: CASSGSGTAAGYTF.

This clonotype was counted a few times. The chain has TRBV5-4 and TRBJ1-2; D unclear. The CDR3 is 14 residues long. The germline V gene has CDR1 SGHNT and CDR2 YYREEE (reference sequence). Trimming pared 0 bases from V and 1 base from J, leaving 7 bases between. The DNA of the CDR3 is TGTGCCAGCAGCTTGGCCGCAGATAACTATGGCTACACCTTC. Protein sequence: CASSLAADNYGYTF.

This sequence joins TRBV6-4 and TRBJ1-5, with D possibly TRBD1 on 5 matching bases. Looked up from germline, CDR1 is MRHNA and CDR2 is SNTAGT. This CDR3 spans 15 amino acids. V was shortened by 11 bases and J by 1 base, with 18 bases between the two germline ends. The CDR3 DNA reads TGTGCCCGGTCTGTGGGGCAGAAGAGCAATCAGCCCCAGCATTTT. It is translated as CARSVGQKSNQPQHF.

This chain connects TRBV5-1 to TRBJ2-2, with D unclear. The CDR3 totals 16 residues. The germline gives CDR1 SGHRS, CDR2 YFSETQ. The ends were cut back, 1 base at V and 1 base at J, with 11 bases in the middle. The DNA of the CDR3 is TGCGCCAGCAGCTTGTCCAGACACCAGAACACCGGGGAGCTGTTTTTT. Translation: CASSLSRHQNTGELFF. The variable domain in full, with the rest retrieved from reference TRBV5-1 and TRBJ2-2, is KAGVTQTPRYLIKTRGQQVTLSCSPISGHRSVSWYQQTPGQGLQFLFEYFSETQRNKGNFPGRFSGRQFSNSRSEMNVSTLELGDSALYLCASSLSRHQNTGELFFGEGSRLTVL.

The rearrangement uses TRBV27 and TRBJ2-1; D gene uncertain. Germline values: CDR1 MNHEY, CDR2 SMNVEV (reference sequence). The CDR3 is 14 amino acids. Trimming left V 2 bases short and J 4 bases short, with 9 bases between. The CDR3 is CASSLKVSYNEQFF. CDR3 bases: TGTGCCAGCAGTTTAAAGGTCTCGTACAATGAGCAGTTCTTC.

The rearrangement uses TRBV20-1 and TRBJ2-7, with TRBD1 matching 7 bases. Germline V lookup: CDR1 DFQATT, CDR2 SNEGSKA (reference sequence). V was pared by 5 bases and J by 5 bases, with 12 bases of the junction left unmatched. The CDR3 covers 14 residues. CDR3 sequence reads: CSAGQPQGYDEQYV. The CDR3 DNA reads as TGCAGTGCTGGTCAGCCACAGGGGTACGACGAGCAGTACGTC.

The chain couples TRBV5-6 to TRBJ1-2; D is uncertain. In germline, CDR1 is SGHDT, CDR2 YYEEEE. This CDR3 is built from 14 residues. Trimming took off 2 bases at V and 4 bases at J, with 12 bases between the two ends. CDR3 nucleotide sequence: TGTGCCAGCAGCTTCGGTACGCAGAGCTATGGCTACACCTTC. Its translation is CASSFGTQSYGYTF. Combining the CDR3 with reference TRBV5-6 and TRBJ1-2 gives the whole variable domain DAGVTQSPTHLIKTRGQQVTLRCSPKSGHDTVSWYQQALGQGPQFIFQYYEEEERQRGNFPDRFSGHQFPNYSSELNVNALLLGDSALYLCASSFGTQSYGYTFGSGTRLTVV.

This clonotype has a count of ten or more. The chain joins TRBV5-4 to TRBJ2-1; 7 positions match TRBD1. After removal of 0 bases from V and 4 bases from J, the junction contained 4 bases not matched to a gene. CDR3 length: 15 amino acids. From germline, CDR1 is SGHNT and CDR2 YYREEE (reference sequence). Here the CDR3 reads CASSLGTGLYNEQFF. The CDR3 DNA reads TGTGCCAGCAGCTTGGGGACAGGTCTTTACAATGAGCAGTTCTTC.

The V and J genes are TRBV9 and TRBJ2-1; a possible D gene is TRBD2 (6 bases). V dropped 0 bases and J dropped 8 bases, with 12 bases sitting between them. CDR3 size: 14 residues. Germline CDR1 and CDR2: SGDLS and YYNGEE. The CDR3 nucleotides read TGTGCCAGCAGCGTAGGCGGAGGGACGTATGAGCAGTTCTTC. Translated: CASSVGGGTYEQFF.

The chain recombines TRBV6-5 with TRBJ2-5, with 11 positions matching TRBD2. Germline lookup yields CDR1 MNHEY and CDR2 SVGAGI. V lost 6 bases, J lost 2 bases, and 5 bases stayed unmatched. CDR3 length: 15 amino acids. The CDR3 sequence: CASSQTSGVQETQYF. In DNA, the CDR3 is TGTGCCAGCAGCCAGACTAGCGGGGTACAAGAGACCCAGTACTTC.

The V gene is TRBV28, the J gene TRBJ1-4; TRBD1 agrees at 7 bases. Germline V CDR1 and CDR2: MDHEN, SYDVKM. After removal of 6 bases from V and 5 bases from J, the junction contained 9 bases not matched to a gene. This CDR3 contains 15 residues. In DNA, the CDR3 is TGTGCCAGCAGCGCCACAGGGGCTCTCAATGAAAAACTGTTTTTT. Its translation is CASSATGALNEKLFF.

This clonotype was seen a few times. The rearrangement uses TRBV29-1 and TRBJ2-4, with D tentatively TRBD2 (6 bases). CDR1 SQVTM and CDR2 ANQGSEA come from the germline V gene. The CDR3 length is 14 residues. The ends were cut back, 1 base at V and 3 bases at J, with 10 bases in the middle. CDR3 protein: CSVEGWGGKNIQYF. The CDR3, as DNA: TGCAGCGTTGAAGGGTGGGGAGGCAAAAACATTCAGTACTTC.

The chain carries TRBV6-6 and TRBJ1-1, with a possible D match to TRBD1 (5 bases). This CDR3 comprises 14 residues. From germline, CDR1 is MNHNY and CDR2 SVGAGI (reference sequence). V lost 5 bases to trimming and J lost 8 bases, with 18 bases between them. This chain's CDR3 is CASSKFAGGTEAFF. CDR3 DNA: TGTGCCAGCAGTAAATTTGCGGGGGGAACCGAAGCTTTCTTT.

This sequence joins TRBV6-2 or TRBV6-3 and TRBJ2-7; 8 nucleotides align to TRBD2. The V and J ends lost 5 bases and 5 bases, in that order; junction bases with no gene match: 8. Per germline, CDR1 MNHEY and CDR2 SVGEGT. There are 14 residues in the CDR3. CDR3 DNA sequence: TGTGCCAGCAGTGACAGCGGGAGTCTCGACGAGCAGTACTTC. This gives the protein CASSDSGSLDEQYF.

This sequence joins TRBV21-1 and TRBJ2-5. TRBV21-1 has pseudogene status. The CDR3 consists of 17 residues. The chain's CDR3 is CASSKRSGYDSGETQYF. CDR3 in DNA: TGTGCCAGCAGCAAAAGGAGTGGCTACGATTCGGGAGAGACCCAGTACTTC.

This clonotype was picked up a small number of times. The chain couples TRBV14 to TRBJ2-2; maybe TRBD1 (5 bases). This CDR3 has 16 residues. The V end was cut by 0 bases, the J end by 6 bases, with 14 bases between. Germline V gives CDR1 SGHDN, CDR2 FVKESK. CDR3 DNA sequence: TGTGCCAGCAGCCAAGATCCGGCAGGGCAGGCCGGGGAGCTGTTTTTT. It encodes CASSQDPAGQAGELFF. Full variable domain (rest looked up from reference TRBV14 and TRBJ2-2): EAGVTQFPSHSVIEKGQTVTLRCDPISGHDNLYWYRRVMGKEIKFLLHFVKESKQDESGMPNNRFLAERTGGTYSTLKVQPAELEDSGVYFCASSQDPAGQAGELFFGEGSRLTVL.

The genes are TRBV7-9 and TRBJ2-1; TRBD2 is a possible D gene (5 bases). CDR1 and CDR2 from the germline V gene are SEHNR and FQNEAQ (reference sequence). This CDR3 comprises 16 residues. Trimming removed 0 bases at V and 5 bases at J, with 14 bases between. As DNA, the CDR3 is TGTGCCAGCAGCTTAGCGATCCGGGGATGGGACAATGAGCAGTTCTTC. This encodes CASSLAIRGWDNEQFF.

The V call is TRBV6-2 or TRBV6-3, the J call TRBJ2-1, with a tentative D call TRBD2 (5 bases). The CDR3 runs 14 residues. The V end was cut by 0 bases, the J end by 9 bases, with 12 bases between. CDR1 and CDR2 from the germline V gene are MNHEY and SVGEGT. The DNA for the CDR3 is TGTGCCAGCAGTTACTCGTGGGGAGAGAGTGAGCAGTTCTTC. Encoded protein: CASSYSWGESEQFF.